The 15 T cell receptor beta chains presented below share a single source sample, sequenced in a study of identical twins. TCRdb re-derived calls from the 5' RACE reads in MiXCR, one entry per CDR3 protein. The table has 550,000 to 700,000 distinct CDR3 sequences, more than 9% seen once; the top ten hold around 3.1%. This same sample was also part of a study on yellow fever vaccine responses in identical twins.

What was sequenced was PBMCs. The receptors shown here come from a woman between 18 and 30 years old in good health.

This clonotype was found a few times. CDR3 protein: CASRRQGAGYEQYF. The CDR3 nucleotides are TGTGCCAGCAGACGACAGGGGGCGGGCTACGAGCAGTACTTC. This rearrangement joins TRBV12-3 or TRBV12-4 to TRBJ2-7, with 10 bases matching TRBD1. This CDR3 comprises 14 residues. Trimming cost V 6 bases and J 3 bases; bases outside gene matches: 5.

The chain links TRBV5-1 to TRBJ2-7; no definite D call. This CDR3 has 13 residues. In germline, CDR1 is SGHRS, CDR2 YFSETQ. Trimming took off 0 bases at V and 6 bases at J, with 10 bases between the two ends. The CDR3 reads CASSLVGPSEQYF. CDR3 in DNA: TGCGCCAGCAGCTTGGTCGGACCCTCCGAGCAGTACTTC.

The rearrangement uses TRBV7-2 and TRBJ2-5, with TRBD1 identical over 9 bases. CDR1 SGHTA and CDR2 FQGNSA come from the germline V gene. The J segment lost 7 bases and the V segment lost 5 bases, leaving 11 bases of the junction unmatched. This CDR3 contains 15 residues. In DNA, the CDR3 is TGTGCCAGCAGCCGAGGGGACAGGGAGGGCGGGACCCAGTACTTC. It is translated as CASSRGDREGGTQYF.

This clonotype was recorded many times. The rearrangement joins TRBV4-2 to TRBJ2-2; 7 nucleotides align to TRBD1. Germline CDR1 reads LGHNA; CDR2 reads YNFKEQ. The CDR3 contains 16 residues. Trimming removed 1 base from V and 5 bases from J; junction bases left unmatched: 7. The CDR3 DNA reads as TGTGCCAGCAGCCAAGCGGATGACAGGGTAACCGGGGAGCTGTTTTTT. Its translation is CASSQADDRVTGELFF.

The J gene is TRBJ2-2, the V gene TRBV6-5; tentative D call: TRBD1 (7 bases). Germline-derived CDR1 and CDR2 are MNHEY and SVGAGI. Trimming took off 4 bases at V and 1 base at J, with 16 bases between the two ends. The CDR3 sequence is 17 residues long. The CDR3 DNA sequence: TGTGCCAGCAGTTCCCGGACAGGACTAATGAACACCGGGGAGCTGTTTTTT. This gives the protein CASSSRTGLMNTGELFF.

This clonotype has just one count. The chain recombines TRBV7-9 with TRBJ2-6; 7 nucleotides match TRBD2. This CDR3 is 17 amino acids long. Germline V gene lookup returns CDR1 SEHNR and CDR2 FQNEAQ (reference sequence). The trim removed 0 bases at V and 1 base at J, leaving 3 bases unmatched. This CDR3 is CASSLAGGPSGANVLTF. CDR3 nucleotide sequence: TGTGCCAGCAGCTTAGCGGGAGGGCCGTCTGGGGCCAACGTCCTGACTTTC.

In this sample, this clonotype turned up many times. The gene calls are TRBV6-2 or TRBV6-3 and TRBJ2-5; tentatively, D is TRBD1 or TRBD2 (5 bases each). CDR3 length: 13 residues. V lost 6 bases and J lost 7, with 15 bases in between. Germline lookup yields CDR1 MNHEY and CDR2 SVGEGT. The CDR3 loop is CASSLPGTGTQYF. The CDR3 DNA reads TGTGCCAGCAGCCTCCCCGGGACGGGGACCCAGTACTTC.

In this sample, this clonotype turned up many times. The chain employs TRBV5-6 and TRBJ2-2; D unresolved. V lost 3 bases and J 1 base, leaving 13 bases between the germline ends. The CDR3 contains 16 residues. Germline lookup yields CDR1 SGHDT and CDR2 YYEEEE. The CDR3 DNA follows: TGTGCCAGCAGCTCCATCACAAAGAAGAACACCGGGGAGCTGTTTTTT. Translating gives CASSSITKKNTGELFF.

The chain's CDR3 is CATQDLLRSEQYF. Here the CDR3 DNA reads TGTGCCACCCAGGACCTCCTTCGTAGCGAGCAGTACTTC. This rearrangement joins TRBV7-2 to TRBJ2-7; D is undetermined. V gave up 10 bases and J gave up 6 bases, with 19 bases separating them. Germline-derived CDR1 and CDR2 are SGHTA and FQGNSA. This CDR3 contains 13 residues.

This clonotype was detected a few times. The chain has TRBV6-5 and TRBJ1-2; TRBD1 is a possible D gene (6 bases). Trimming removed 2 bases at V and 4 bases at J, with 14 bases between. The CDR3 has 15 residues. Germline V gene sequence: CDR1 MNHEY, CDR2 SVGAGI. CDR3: CASSYRTDDGYGYTF. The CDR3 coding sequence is TGTGCCAGCAGTTACCGGACAGACGATGGCTATGGCTACACCTTC.

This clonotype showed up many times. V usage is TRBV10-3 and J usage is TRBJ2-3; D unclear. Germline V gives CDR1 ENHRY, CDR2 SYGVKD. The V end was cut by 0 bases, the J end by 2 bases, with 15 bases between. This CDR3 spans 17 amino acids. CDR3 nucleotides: TGTGCCATCAGTGAGTCGACTCGGGTCAGGTCCACAGATACGCAGTATTTT. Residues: CAISESTRVRSTDTQYF.

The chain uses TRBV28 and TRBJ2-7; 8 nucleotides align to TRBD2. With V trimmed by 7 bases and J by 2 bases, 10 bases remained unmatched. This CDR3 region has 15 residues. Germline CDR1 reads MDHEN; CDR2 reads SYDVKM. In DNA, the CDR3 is TGTGCCAGCAAACCCGAGGTAGCGGGAACCTACGAGCAGTACTTC. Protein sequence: CASKPEVAGTYEQYF.

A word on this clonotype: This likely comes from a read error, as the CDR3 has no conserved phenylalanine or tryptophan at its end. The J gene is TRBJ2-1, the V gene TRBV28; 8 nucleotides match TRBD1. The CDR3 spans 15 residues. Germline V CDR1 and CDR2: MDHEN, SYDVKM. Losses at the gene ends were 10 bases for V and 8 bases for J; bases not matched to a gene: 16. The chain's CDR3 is CATSGGGTGTDEQFL. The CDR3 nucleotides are TGTGCCACCTCAGGGGGCGGTACGGGAACCGATGAGCAGTTCTTA.

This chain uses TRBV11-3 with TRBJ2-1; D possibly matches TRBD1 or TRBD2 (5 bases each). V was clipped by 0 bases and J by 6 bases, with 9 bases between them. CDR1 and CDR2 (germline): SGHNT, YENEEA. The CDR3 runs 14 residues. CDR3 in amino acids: CASSLEEGSNEQFF. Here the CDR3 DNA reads TGTGCCAGCAGCTTAGAAGAGGGGTCCAATGAGCAGTTCTTC.

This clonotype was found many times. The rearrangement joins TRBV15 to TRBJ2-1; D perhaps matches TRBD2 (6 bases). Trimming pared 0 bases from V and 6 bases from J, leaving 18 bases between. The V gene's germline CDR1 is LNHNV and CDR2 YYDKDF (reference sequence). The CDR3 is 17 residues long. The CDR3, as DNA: TGTGCCACCAGCAGAGATCTATCGGGACTTAGGGGCAATGAGCAGTTCTTC. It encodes CATSRDLSGLRGNEQFF.